This TCR beta chain was observed in a study of human T cells and chemical hapten exposure. Study overall: The variation in per-sample TCR yields arose mainly from small differences in pooled library volumes.

The time point denotes: healthy volunteer bleed at 2 weeks. It was unfractionated whole blood from which total RNA was extracted. The library put unique molecular identifiers onto individual cDNA molecules. TCRdb ran MiXCR on the RACE reads and lists one entry per CDR3 protein. The table has about 50,000 distinct CDR3 sequences, roughly 4% seen once. This clonotype came up many times. The antigen is unknown. Study observations and caveats: TCRs at a frequency above 1 in 1000 stayed unchanged with DPC sensitization.

The sequencing input was whole blood. This sequence originates from a female donor in good health. Some clones in this sample may be carry-over from other donors' samples.

CDR3 residues: CASSSTSPLHF. In nucleotides, the CDR3 is TGTGCCAGCAGTTCAACTTCACCCCTCCACTTT. The chain combines TRBV6-2 or TRBV6-3 with TRBJ1-6, with D unresolved. The CDR3 is 11 amino acids. V was clipped by 4 bases and J by 9 bases, with 4 bases between them. Germline V CDR1 and CDR2: MNHEY, SVGEGT.